This TCR beta chain was found in a study of T cells in Graves' hyperthyroidism and ophthalmopathy. Looking at the study overall: Specimen type is peripheral blood, collected at initial diagnosis prior to any treatment.

Aged 18 to 65, the patients had hyperthyroidism that was newly diagnosed and had lasted under 2 months. The source of the PBMCs was 8.5 to 10 ml of fresh peripheral blood. TCR beta CDR3 regions were amplified from RNA. TCR CDR3 regions were first amplified by RT-PCR with HTBI primers. From the multiplex PCR reads, TCRdb called clonotypes with MiXCR, one entry per CDR3 protein. The table shows roughly 800,000 distinct CDR3 sequences, with roughly 40% occurring only once. This CDR3 is built from 15 residues. Germline V gives CDR1 LNHDA, CDR2 SQIVND (reference sequence). Between the trimmed V and J ends, which lost 7 bases and 5 bases, there was a span of 18 bases. This clonotype was seen at least ten times.

V usage is TRBV19 and J usage is TRBJ1-5; possibly TRBD1 for D (6 bases). Sequenced input: blood. The TCR comes from a man between 18 and 35 years old with Graves' hyperthyroidism. The CDR3 here is CASTLQGRGDQPQHF. The CDR3 DNA sequence: TGTGCCAGTACTTTACAGGGTAGGGGTGATCAGCCCCAGCATTTT.